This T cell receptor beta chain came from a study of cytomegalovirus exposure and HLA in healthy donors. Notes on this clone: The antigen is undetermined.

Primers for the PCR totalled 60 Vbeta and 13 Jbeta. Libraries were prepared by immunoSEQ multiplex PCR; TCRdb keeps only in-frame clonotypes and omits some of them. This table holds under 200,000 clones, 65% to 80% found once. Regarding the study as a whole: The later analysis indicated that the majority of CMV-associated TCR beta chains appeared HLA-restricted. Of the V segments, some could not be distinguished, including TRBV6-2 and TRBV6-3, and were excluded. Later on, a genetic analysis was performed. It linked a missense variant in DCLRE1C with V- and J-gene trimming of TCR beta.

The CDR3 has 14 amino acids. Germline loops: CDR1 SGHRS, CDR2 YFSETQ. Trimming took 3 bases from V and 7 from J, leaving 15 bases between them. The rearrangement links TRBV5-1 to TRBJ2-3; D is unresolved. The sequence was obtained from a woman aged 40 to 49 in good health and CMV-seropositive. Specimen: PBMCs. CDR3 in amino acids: CASSYLTPPNTQYF. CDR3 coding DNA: TGCGCCAGCAGCTATTTGACTCCCCCAAATACGCAGTATTTT.